The 15 T cell receptor beta chains below were found in one sample sequenced in a study of T and B cells in COVID-19 patients. BIOMED2 TRB-A/B primer pools were used in multiplex TRB PCR. MiXCR, applied by TCRdb to the multiplex PCR reads, yields one record per CDR3 protein. The sample carries fewer than 15,000 distinct CDR3 sequences, more than 25% recorded once. Each TRB amplification used roughly 240-550 ng of genomic DNA from blood. The sample taken for sequencing was blood. These receptors were taken from a human donor who had recovered from COVID-19.

This clonotype was counted only a few times. This chain joins TRBV18 and TRBJ2-1, with 7 bases identical to TRBD2. V lost 1 base and J lost 0; bases outside the gene matches: 6. This CDR3 has 17 residues. In germline, CDR1 is KGHSH, CDR2 LQKENI. The CDR3 DNA follows: TGTGCCAGCTCACCACGTAAACTAGCGACCTCCTACAATGAGCAGTTCTTC. Its translation: CASSPRKLATSYNEQFF.

The chain recombines TRBV19 with TRBJ2-7, with D perhaps matching TRBD1 or TRBD2 (6 bases each). V was clipped by 3 bases and J by 3 bases, with 12 bases between them. CDR3 length equals 14 residues. Germline CDR1 and CDR2: LNHDA and SQIVND (reference sequence). In DNA form, the CDR3 reads TGTGCCAGTAGTATCGGGGGCAGGGGCTACGAGCAGTACTTC. Translating gives CASSIGGRGYEQYF.

By its share, this clonotype is medium-sized. This sequence joins TRBV6-5 and TRBJ2-7, with TRBD2 matching 9 bases. Germline values: CDR1 MNHEY, CDR2 SVGAGI. CDR3 length: 17 residues. V trimming: 0 bases; J trimming: 2 bases; junction bases outside the gene matches: 8. The CDR3 loop is CASSYSIASGTTYEQYF. In nucleotides, the CDR3 is TGTGCCAGCAGTTACTCGATCGCTAGCGGGACCACCTACGAGCAGTACTTC.

This chain uses TRBV19 with TRBJ2-1; 7 nucleotides agree with TRBD1. This CDR3 is built from 15 residues. V lost 2 bases to trimming and J lost 2 bases; unmatched junction nucleotides: 3. Germline values: CDR1 LNHDA, CDR2 SQIVND (reference sequence). CDR3 in amino acids: CASSIRQGAYNEQFF. Written as DNA, the CDR3 is TGTGCCAGTAGTATAAGACAGGGCGCCTACAATGAGCAGTTCTTC.

The chain couples TRBV12-5 to TRBJ2-2; 9 bases fit TRBD1. CDR1 is LGHNT and CDR2 is FRNRAP in the germline V gene. The CDR3 sequence is 15 residues long. V lost 6 bases, J lost 0 bases, and 2 bases stayed unmatched. CDR3 sequence (DNA): TGTGCTAGTGGACAGGGGGCCCCGAACACCGGGGAGCTGTTTTTT. Its protein product is CASGQGAPNTGELFF.

CDR3 in DNA: TGTGCCACCCTGGACAGATCTAATCAGCCCCAGCATTTT. Its protein is CATLDRSNQPQHF. V is TRBV6-2 or TRBV6-3 and J is TRBJ1-5; a possible D gene is TRBD1 (6 bases). From germline, CDR1 is MNHEY and CDR2 SVGEGT. The CDR3 is 13 amino acids. Between the trimmed V and J ends, which lost 10 bases and 4 bases, there was a span of 14 bases.

The chain joins TRBV24-1 to TRBJ1-2; weak D call: TRBD1 (6 bases). The V end was cut by 4 bases, the J end by 4 bases, with 21 bases between. This CDR3 is built from 17 residues. Germline V gene lookup returns CDR1 KGHDR and CDR2 SFDVKD. The CDR3 bases are TGTGCCACCAGTGACCCCGTCGGGGGGGCCTCTGTCTATGGCTACACCTTC. The encoded protein is CATSDPVGGASVYGYTF.

This clonotype came up many times. The CDR3 DNA is TGTGCCAGTAGTTCCGGGACTACCTCCACCTACGAGCAGTACTTC. This gives the protein CASSSGTTSTYEQYF. The chain couples TRBV19 to TRBJ2-7; 7 nucleotides line up with TRBD2. Germline CDR1 is LNHDA and CDR2 is SQIVND (reference sequence). V shed 5 bases and J 2 bases; nucleotides not matched to a gene: 9. The CDR3 covers 15 residues.

CDR3 DNA: TGTGCCAGCAGTGAACCGAAAATGAACACTGAAGCTTTCTTT. It translates to CASSEPKMNTEAFF. V usage is TRBV2 and J usage is TRBJ1-1; D gene unclear. The CDR3 loop spans 14 amino acids. Trimming removed 2 bases at V and 0 bases at J, with 7 bases between. Germline CDR1 SNHLY, CDR2 FYNNEI. The full variable domain, rest sourced from reference TRBV2 and TRBJ1-1, is EPEVTQTPSHQVTQMGQEVILRCVPISNHLYFYWYRQILGQKVEFLVSFYNNEISEKSEIFDDQFSVERPDGSNFTLKIRSTKLEDSAMYFCASSEPKMNTEAFFGQGTRLTVV.

The J gene is TRBJ1-6, the V gene TRBV30; TRBD1 agrees at 8 bases. CDR3 length equals 15 residues. In germline, CDR1 is GTSNPN, CDR2 SVGIG (reference sequence). V was pared by 5 bases and J by 8 bases, with 11 bases of the junction left unmatched. The CDR3 coding sequence is TGTGCCTGGTACCAAGTCACAGGGGGAGATTCACCCCTCCACTTT. It translates to CAWYQVTGGDSPLHF.

This chain links TRBV20-1 with TRBJ2-1; D is ambiguous. Germline V gene sequence: CDR1 DFQATT, CDR2 SNEGSKA (reference sequence). The CDR3 is made up of 14 amino acids. V was clipped by 3 bases and J by 0 bases, with 9 bases between them. CDR3 amino acids: CSASLWGSYNEQFF. As DNA, the CDR3 is TGCAGTGCTAGTCTATGGGGCTCCTACAATGAGCAGTTCTTC.

This clonotype was detected many times. The chain employs TRBV6-5 and TRBJ2-1; tentatively, D is TRBD2 (6 bases). Germline values: CDR1 MNHEY, CDR2 SVGAGI. There are 14 residues in the CDR3. With 6 bases removed from V and 3 bases from J, the gap between germline ends came to 12 bases. The CDR3 is CASSPGLNYNEQFF. The CDR3, as DNA: TGTGCCAGCAGCCCGGGACTGAACTACAATGAGCAGTTCTTC.

The rearrangement links TRBV6-2 or TRBV6-3 to TRBJ2-1, with unresolved D. The V end was cut by 9 bases, the J end by 0 bases, with 12 bases between. Germline CDR1 is MNHEY and CDR2 is SVGEGT. The CDR3 sequence is 14 residues long. In DNA form, the CDR3 reads TGTGCCAGTTTGGCAGCGCTCTCCTACAATGAGCAGTTCTTC. It encodes CASLAALSYNEQFF.

The chain is built from TRBV5-5 and TRBJ2-3, with TRBD1 identical over 10 bases. Germline values: CDR1 SGHKS, CDR2 YYEKEE (reference sequence). The CDR3 loop spans 14 amino acids. V lost 7 bases and J lost 7; bases outside the gene matches: 9. CDR3 DNA: TGTGCCAGCGCAGTCCGGACAGGGGGATATACGCAGTATTTT. Translated: CASAVRTGGYTQYF.

The chain uses TRBV6-6 and TRBJ1-2; maybe TRBD1 (5 bases). With 4 bases removed from V and 4 bases from J, the gap between germline ends came to 13 bases. CDR1 and CDR2 (germline): MNHNY, SVGAGI (reference sequence). This CDR3 has 14 amino acids. The CDR3 DNA sequence: TGTGCCAGCAGTTGGTGGGGGGGGTCCTATGGCTACACCTTC. Encoded protein: CASSWWGGSYGYTF.